This TCR beta chain was captured by sequencing in a study of blood T cell repertoires in COVID-19. Across the whole study: There were acute and convalescent COVID-19 samples, and they came from the United States, Italy and Spain.

This CDR3 contains 14 residues. V lost 7 bases to trimming and J lost 0 bases; unmatched junction nucleotides: 5. Germline CDR1 reads WSHSY; CDR2 reads SAAADI. This clone was observed a single time. The repertoire was sequenced with immunoSEQ multiplex PCR; TCRdb's copy has only in-frame clones and lacks some. This sample has about 150,000 clones, with more than 75% found just once. The sequence was obtained from a woman aged 55-75 years with COVID-19, enrolled during active disease. What was sequenced was peripheral blood. The rearrangement uses TRBV10-2 and TRBJ2-7; 8 nucleotides agree with TRBD2. In DNA form, the CDR3 reads TGCGCCAGCACTCCGAGCGGGAGCTCCTACGAGCAGTACTTC. Amino acids: CASTPSGSSYEQYF.